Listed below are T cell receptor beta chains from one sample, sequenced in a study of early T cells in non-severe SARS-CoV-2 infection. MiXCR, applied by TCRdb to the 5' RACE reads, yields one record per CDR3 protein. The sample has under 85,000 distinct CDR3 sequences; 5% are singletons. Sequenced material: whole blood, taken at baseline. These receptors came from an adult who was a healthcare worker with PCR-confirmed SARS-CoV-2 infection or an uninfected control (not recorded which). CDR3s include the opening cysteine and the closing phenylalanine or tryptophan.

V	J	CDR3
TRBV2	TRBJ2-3	CARTLETSLDTQYF
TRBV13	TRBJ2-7	CASSPPTTSGGAYEQYF
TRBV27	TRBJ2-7	CASSFGTSFGEQYF
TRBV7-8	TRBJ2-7	CASSLPRAPHEQYF
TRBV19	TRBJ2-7	CASSWTGGSYEQYF
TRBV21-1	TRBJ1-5	CASSKGGNSNQPQHF
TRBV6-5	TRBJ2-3	CASSYSTATDTQYF
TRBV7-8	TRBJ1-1	CASSGGRRVLSEAFF
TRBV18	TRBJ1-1	CASSLTARPQGPRTEAFF
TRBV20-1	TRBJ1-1	CSARDRGRAEAFF
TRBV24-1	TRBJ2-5	CATSVTSGSRTKEETQYF
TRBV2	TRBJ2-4	CASSGTGTGVNIQYF
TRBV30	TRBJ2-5	CAWSFRETQYF
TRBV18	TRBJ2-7	CASSPITGQRIF
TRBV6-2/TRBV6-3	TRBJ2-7	CASSYTTPVVEQYF
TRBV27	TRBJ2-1	CASGRSRYNEQFF
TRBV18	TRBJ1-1	CASSPATDRVNTEAFF
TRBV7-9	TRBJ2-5	CASSSGLAAFQETQYF
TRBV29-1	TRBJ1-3	CSVVDSLHSGNTIYF
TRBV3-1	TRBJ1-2	CASSQPGTGVGYTF
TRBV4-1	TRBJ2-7	CASSQEAGWEQYF
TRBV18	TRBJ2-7	CASSPRAREQYF
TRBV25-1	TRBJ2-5	CASSDRGRSGGTQYF
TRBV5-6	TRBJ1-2	CASSPWPGDDGYTF
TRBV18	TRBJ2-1	CASSPRVAGDLDEQFF
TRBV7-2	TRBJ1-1	CASSQQGDNTEAFF
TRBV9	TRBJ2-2	CASSVAGAENTGELFF
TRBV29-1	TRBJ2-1	CSVEESLGLRYEQFF
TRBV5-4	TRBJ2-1	CASRTGASGLNEQFF
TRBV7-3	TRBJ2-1	CASSLSPGAAYNEQFF
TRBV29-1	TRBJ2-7	CSGRLAGGYEQYF
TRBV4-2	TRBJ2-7	CASSQASTSAYEQYF
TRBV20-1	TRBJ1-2	CSANLGFYGYTF
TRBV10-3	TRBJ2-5	CAISTGEQTQYF
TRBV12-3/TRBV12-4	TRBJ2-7	CASSFRGYGWEQYF
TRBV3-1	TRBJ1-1	CASSQDRPDRTERNTEAFF
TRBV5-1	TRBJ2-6	CASSLESPGANVLTF
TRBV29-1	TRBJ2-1	CSVEVTGGRGDEQFF
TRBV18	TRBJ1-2	CASSSGQGDYGYTF
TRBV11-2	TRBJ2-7	CASSLVPLRGQSYEQYF
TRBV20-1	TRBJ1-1	CSAPRTQTGTEAFF
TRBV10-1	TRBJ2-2	CASSGMLAGVNTGELFF
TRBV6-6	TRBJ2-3	CASRPAGGPSTDTQYF
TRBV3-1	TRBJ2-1	CASSQRTLQSSYNEQFF
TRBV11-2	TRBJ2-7	CASSLDTDSSYEQYF
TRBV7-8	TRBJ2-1	CASSPGTSKDEQFF
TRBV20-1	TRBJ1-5	CSARDPIGNQPQHF
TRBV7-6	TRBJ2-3	CASSLAAATDTQYF
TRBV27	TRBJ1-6	CASSLMYNSPLHF
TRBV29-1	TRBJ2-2	CSVDRANTGELFF
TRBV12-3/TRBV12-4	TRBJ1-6	CASMPGQGNSPLHF
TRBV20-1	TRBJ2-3	CSARTQHAQYF
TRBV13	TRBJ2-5	CASSLRGAWYQETQYF
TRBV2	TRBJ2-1	CASKAGAGEQFF
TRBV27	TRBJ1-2	CASSLLPPRELGYTF